This T cell receptor beta chain is from a study of blood T cell repertoires in COVID-19. Study overall: Both acute and convalescent COVID-19 samples were obtained from the United States, Italy and Spain.

Original data processing: Researchers report that nucleated cell counts were estimated from reference gene primer amplification. Sequenced by immunoSEQ multiplex PCR; TCRdb stores in-frame clones only, minus some. V and J calls and clone size are those listed in that table; D and trimming were worked out from the DNA. The sample lists roughly 360,000 clones; roughly four fifths were seen once. Sequencing was carried out using peripheral blood. This TCR derives from a human donor with acute or convalescent COVID-19. The donor label of this sample is uncertain.

The chain's CDR3 is CATSRGRGGAYGYTF. As DNA, the CDR3 is TGTGCCACCAGCAGAGGGAGGGGGGGGGCCTATGGCTACACCTTC. J is TRBJ1-2 and V is TRBV15, with a weak D call TRBD1 (6 bases). Per germline, CDR1 LNHNV and CDR2 YYDKDF (reference sequence). V was trimmed by 1 base and J by 4 bases, leaving 13 bases between them. The CDR3 runs 15 residues.